This T cell receptor (beta chain) was identified in a study of control samples from healthy donors and cancer patients. The CDR3 covers 15 residues. V was shortened by 2 bases and J by 5 bases, with 15 bases between the two germline ends. Germline-derived CDR1 and CDR2 are MNHNY and SVGAGI (reference sequence). Only a few counts were recorded for this clone. The data were produced by immunoSEQ multiplex PCR, yet TCRdb's version contains in-frame clones alone and is incomplete. The sample lists about 69,000 clones, more than 80% seen once, with 2.5% to 3% in the top ten. Sequencing used PBMCs. This clonotype was sampled from a woman in her 50s with lung cancer. The V call is TRBV6-6, the J call TRBJ1-1; the D is unclear. The CDR3 DNA is TGTGCCAGCAGTTACGGGGAGGACCCAGAGACTGAAGCTTTCTTT. Amino acids: CASSYGEDPETEAFF.